The present TCR beta chain was sequenced within a study of CD8 T cells in ankylosing spondylitis. Germline V gives CDR1 SGDLS, CDR2 YYNGEE. J was trimmed by 1 base and V by 3 bases; bases with no gene match: 5. The length of the CDR3 is 15 residues. One entry per CDR3 protein, called by TCRdb with MiXCR from the 5' RACE reads. The data contain 25,000 to 30,000 distinct CDR3 sequences, less than 6.5% of them seen just once; the ten biggest clones take up around 2%. This sequence joins TRBV9 and TRBJ2-3; 7 nucleotides line up with TRBD1. This receptor was taken from a female donor with ankylosing spondylitis or in good health (not recorded which). The sample was blood, either unsorted or a sorted T cell fraction (not recorded which). In nucleotides, the CDR3 is TGTGCCAGCAGCGCCTGGACAGGCCGCACAGATACGCAGTATTTT. Protein product: CASSAWTGRTDTQYF.